This TCR beta chain was sequenced in a study of T-cell memory formation after mild COVID-19. The study, taken as a whole, reports: There was a balanced CD4/CD8 profile in clones contracting day 15 to 85, and later expanders leaned CD4+.

A few counts support this clonotype. Its specificity is not known. TCRdb processed the 5' RACE reads anew with MiXCR; each CDR3 protein has one entry. Among approximately 350,000 distinct CDR3 sequences, 10% to 15% were seen once, and the ten largest hold about 21%. V was trimmed by 2 bases and J by 8 bases, leaving 17 bases between them. The CDR3 runs 15 residues. CDR1 and CDR2 (germline): SGHRS, YFSETQ. The sequence was obtained from a man between 18 and 29 years old who had mild COVID-19 (a few samples of this study predate the infection). Cell type and time point are not known. The rearrangement links TRBV5-1 to TRBJ2-1; perhaps TRBD1 as D (6 bases). Sequenced input: PBMCs or a T cell subset sorted from them (not recorded which). CDR3 nucleotide sequence: TGCGCCAGCAGCTTACACCCAGGGGCTAGTGATGAGCAGTTCTTC. Its translation is CASSLHPGASDEQFF. The variable domain in full, with the rest retrieved from reference TRBV5-1 and TRBJ2-1, is KAGVTQTPRYLIKTRGQQVTLSCSPISGHRSVSWYQQTPGQGLQFLFEYFSETQRNKGNFPGRFSGRQFSNSRSEMNVSTLELGDSALYLCASSLHPGASDEQFFGPGTRLTVL.